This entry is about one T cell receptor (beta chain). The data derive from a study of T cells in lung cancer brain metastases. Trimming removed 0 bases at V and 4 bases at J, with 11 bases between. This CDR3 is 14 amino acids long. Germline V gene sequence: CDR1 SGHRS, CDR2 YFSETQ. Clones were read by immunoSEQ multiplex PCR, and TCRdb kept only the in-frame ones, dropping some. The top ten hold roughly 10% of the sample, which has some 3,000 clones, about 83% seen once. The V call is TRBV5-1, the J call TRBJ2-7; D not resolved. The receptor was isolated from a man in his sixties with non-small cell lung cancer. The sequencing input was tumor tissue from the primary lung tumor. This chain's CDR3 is CASSLVPESYEQYF. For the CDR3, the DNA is TGCGCCAGCAGCTTGGTCCCAGAAAGTTACGAGCAGTACTTC.